Listed below are T cell receptor beta chains from one sample, sequenced in a study of T cells in Graves' hyperthyroidism and ophthalmopathy. TCRdb independently ran MiXCR on the multiplex PCR reads; one entry per CDR3 protein. The sample has hundreds of thousands of distinct CDR3 sequences, less than 15% seen once. Sequenced input: blood. These TCRs come from a woman between 18 and 29 years old with Graves' hyperthyroidism. Each CDR3 is given with its conserved first and last residue. The D gene is left open where the match is weak. For some rows the clone size is stated as once, few or many, or as a class when expanded; others skip it.

j_gene: TRBJ2-7; v_gene: TRBV19; d_gene: TRBD1; abundance: few; CDR3aa: CASSPWTGSSYEQYF; CDR3nt: TGTGCCAGTAGTCCATGGACAGGGAGCTCCTACGAGCAGTACTTC
j_gene: TRBJ2-1; v_gene: TRBV15; d_gene: TRBD2; abundance: many; CDR3aa: CATSRDDKREGNEQFF; CDR3nt: TGTGCCACCAGCAGAGATGACAAGCGGGAAGGCAATGAGCAGTTCTTC
j_gene: TRBJ2-7; v_gene: TRBV5-6; d_gene: NA; abundance: many; CDR3aa: CASSFEREQYF; CDR3nt: TGTGCCAGCAGCTTCGAGCGCGAGCAGTACTTC
j_gene: TRBJ1-4; v_gene: TRBV5-5; d_gene: NA; abundance: NA; CDR3aa: CASSFGTSEKLFF; CDR3nt: TGTGCCAGCAGCTTCGGGACGAGTGAAAAACTGTTTTTT
j_gene: TRBJ2-7; v_gene: TRBV4-1; d_gene: NA; abundance: NA; CDR3aa: CASSQGWSVSEGEQYF; CDR3nt: TGCGCCAGCAGCCAAGGGTGGTCGGTCTCTGAGGGCGAGCAGTACTTC
j_gene: TRBJ2-3; v_gene: TRBV11-1; d_gene: TRBD1; abundance: NA; CDR3aa: CASSLRPGQGTDTQYF; CDR3nt: TGTGCCAGCAGCTTACGACCGGGACAGGGAACCGATACGCAGTATTTT
j_gene: TRBJ2-7; v_gene: TRBV11-2; d_gene: TRBD2; abundance: few; CDR3aa: CASSFLAVDSYEQYF; CDR3nt: TGTGCCAGCAGCTTTCTAGCGGTCGACTCCTACGAGCAGTACTTC
j_gene: TRBJ2-5; v_gene: TRBV7-6; d_gene: NA; abundance: few; CDR3aa: CASSSFSGVTIQETQYF; CDR3nt: TGTGCCAGCAGCTCTTTTAGTGGGGTCACGATACAAGAGACCCAGTACTTC
j_gene: TRBJ1-5; v_gene: TRBV7-9; d_gene: TRBD1; abundance: NA; CDR3aa: CASSTGTGDPNQPQHF; CDR3nt: TGTGCCAGCAGCACCGGGACAGGGGATCCCAATCAGCCCCAGCATTTT
j_gene: TRBJ2-1; v_gene: TRBV20-1; d_gene: NA; abundance: few; CDR3aa: CSATTFSATGSYNEQFF; CDR3nt: TGCAGTGCTACGACCTTCTCGGCAACCGGCTCCTACAATGAGCAGTTCTTC
j_gene: TRBJ2-7; v_gene: TRBV7-2; d_gene: NA; abundance: many; CDR3aa: CASSLFPEVYEQYF; CDR3nt: TGTGCCAGCAGCTTATTCCCAGAGGTCTACGAGCAGTACTTC
j_gene: TRBJ1-1; v_gene: TRBV9; d_gene: NA; abundance: many; CDR3aa: CASSVQIHTEAFF; CDR3nt: TGTGCCAGCAGCGTACAAATCCACACTGAAGCTTTCTTT
j_gene: TRBJ2-7; v_gene: TRBV11-3; d_gene: TRBD2; abundance: many; CDR3aa: CASSLELAFHEQYF; CDR3nt: TGTGCCAGCAGCTTAGAACTAGCGTTCCACGAGCAGTACTTC
j_gene: TRBJ2-5; v_gene: TRBV12-3/TRBV12-4; d_gene: TRBD2; abundance: NA; CDR3aa: CASSFGLAGGTETQYF; CDR3nt: TGTGCCAGCAGTTTCGGACTAGCGGGAGGAACAGAGACCCAGTACTTC
j_gene: TRBJ2-3; v_gene: TRBV6-2/TRBV6-3; d_gene: NA; abundance: many; CDR3aa: CASRNPKSPGHGDTQYF; CDR3nt: TGTGCCAGCAGAAACCCGAAGAGTCCGGGACACGGAGATACGCAGTATTTT
j_gene: TRBJ1-1; v_gene: TRBV20-1; d_gene: NA; abundance: NA; CDR3aa: CSAPGRRDTGAFF; CDR3nt: TGCAGTGCCCCCGGGAGAAGGGACACTGGAGCTTTCTTT
j_gene: TRBJ2-1; v_gene: TRBV28; d_gene: TRBD2; abundance: many; CDR3aa: CASRERLAGNNEQFF; CDR3nt: TGTGCCAGCAGAGAGAGACTAGCGGGTAACAATGAGCAGTTCTTC
j_gene: TRBJ2-7; v_gene: TRBV3-1; d_gene: TRBD2; abundance: many; CDR3aa: CASSQGAGGFYEQYF; CDR3nt: TGTGCCAGCAGCCAAGGCGCGGGAGGTTTCTACGAGCAGTACTTC
j_gene: TRBJ1-2; v_gene: TRBV5-4; d_gene: NA; abundance: many; CDR3aa: CASSLGPAGYGYTF; CDR3nt: TGTGCCAGCAGCTTGGGTCCAGCGGGATATGGCTACACCTTC
j_gene: TRBJ1-3; v_gene: TRBV5-4; d_gene: TRBD1; abundance: few; CDR3aa: CAFGQGGLGSGNTIYF; CDR3nt: TGTGCCTTCGGACAGGGCGGTCTCGGCTCTGGAAACACCATATATTTT
j_gene: TRBJ1-2; v_gene: TRBV28; d_gene: NA; abundance: many; CDR3aa: CASSFLTGRRYGYTF; CDR3nt: TGTGCCAGCAGTTTCCTGACCGGCAGGCGCTATGGCTACACCTTC
j_gene: TRBJ1-5; v_gene: TRBV20-1; d_gene: TRBD1; abundance: few; CDR3aa: CSARAGQGRVDQPQHF; CDR3nt: TGCAGTGCTAGAGCGGGACAGGGTCGAGTTGATCAGCCCCAGCATTTT